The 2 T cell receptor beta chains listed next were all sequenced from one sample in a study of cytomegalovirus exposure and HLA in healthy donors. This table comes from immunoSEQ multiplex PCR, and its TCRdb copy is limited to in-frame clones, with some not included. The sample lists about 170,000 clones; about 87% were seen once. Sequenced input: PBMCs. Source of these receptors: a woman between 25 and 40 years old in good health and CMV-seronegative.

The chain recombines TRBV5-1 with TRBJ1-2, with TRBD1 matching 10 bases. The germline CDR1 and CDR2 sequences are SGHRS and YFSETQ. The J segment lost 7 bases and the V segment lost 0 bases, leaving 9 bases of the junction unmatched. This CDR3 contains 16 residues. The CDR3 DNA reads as TGCGCCAGCAGCTTGGCGAGGGACAGGGGTTCCTCTGGCTACACCTTC. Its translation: CASSLARDRGSSGYTF.

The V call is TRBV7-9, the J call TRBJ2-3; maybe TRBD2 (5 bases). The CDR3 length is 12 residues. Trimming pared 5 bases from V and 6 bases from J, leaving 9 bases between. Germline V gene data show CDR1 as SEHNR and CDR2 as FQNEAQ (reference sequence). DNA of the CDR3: TGTGCCAGCAGCCATAGCGAGGATACGCAGTATTTT. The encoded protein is CASSHSEDTQYF.